The sequence of this T cell receptor (beta chain) was determined in a study of cytomegalovirus exposure and HLA in healthy donors. Study results and caveats: Earlier analysis found most TCR beta V segments productive about 87% or about 30% of the time. CMV serostatus stood as the only immune exposure information on hand. What a later analysis showed was that several of the most significant clusters appeared linked to common viral pathogens.

There are a few counts of this clone. Its specificity is unknown. The PCR was carried out with 60 Vbeta primers and 13 Jbeta primers. Using immunoSEQ multiplex PCR, the repertoire was profiled, and TCRdb retains in-frame clones only, with some absent. The data hold 110,000 or so clones, with almost 75% observed a single time. J was trimmed by 6 bases and V by 1 base; bases with no gene match: 3. The CDR3 loop spans 16 amino acids. CDR1 and CDR2 from the germline V gene are SGHTA and FQGNSA. The material sequenced was PBMCs. The rearrangement links TRBV7-2 to TRBJ2-1; 13 bases map to TRBD2. The receptor's source is a man in his forties in good health and CMV-seronegative. The CDR3 sequence is CASSLEGTSGANEQFF. CDR3 sequence (DNA): TGTGCCAGCAGCTTAGAGGGGACTAGCGGGGCCAATGAGCAGTTCTTC.